The present T cell receptor (delta chain) was sequenced within a study of gamma-delta chains in newborns, infants, children. Study-wide background: Innate gammadelta T cells reportedly expand polyclonally right after birth, driven by microbial exposure, per the title.

Germline-derived CDR1 and CDR2 are TSWWSYY and QGS. This CDR3 is 21 amino acids long. The germline V and J ends were trimmed by 6 bases and 1 base, with 33 bases remaining between them. TCRdb redid the clone calls on the reads with CATT. The sample has approximately 1,400 delta-chain clones, around 1.1% seen once. This clone is medium-sized. This TCR came from a child in good health. The chain recombines TRDV1 with TRDJ1; the D gene could be TRDD2 or TRDD3 (6 bases each). The sample comprised blood. The chain's CDR3 is CALGLNSHALGVLHPTDKLIF. Here the CDR3 DNA reads TGTGCTCTTGGACTTAATTCCCACGCGTTGGGGGTCCTACACCCCACCGATAAACTCATCTTT.